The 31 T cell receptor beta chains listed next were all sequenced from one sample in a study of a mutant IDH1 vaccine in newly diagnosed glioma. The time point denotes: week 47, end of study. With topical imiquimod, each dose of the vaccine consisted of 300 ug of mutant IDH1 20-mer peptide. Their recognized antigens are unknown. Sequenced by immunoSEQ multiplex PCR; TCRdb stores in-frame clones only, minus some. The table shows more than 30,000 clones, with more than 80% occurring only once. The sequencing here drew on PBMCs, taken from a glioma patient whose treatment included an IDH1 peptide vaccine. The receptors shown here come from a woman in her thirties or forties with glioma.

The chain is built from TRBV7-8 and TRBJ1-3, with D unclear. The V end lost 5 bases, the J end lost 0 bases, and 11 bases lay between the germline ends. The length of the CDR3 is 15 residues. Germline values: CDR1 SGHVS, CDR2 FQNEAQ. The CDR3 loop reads CASSPLEFSGNTIYF. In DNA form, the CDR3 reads TGTGCCAGCAGCCCTCTGGAATTCTCTGGAAACACCATATATTTT.

The CDR3 here is CASSQVRAGAQYF. The CDR3, as DNA: TGCGCCAGCAGCCAAGTGCGCGCGGGAGCCCAGTACTTC. The chain has TRBV4-1 and TRBJ2-7; 7 bases align to TRBD2. J was trimmed by 10 bases and V by 1 base; bases with no gene match: 7. This CDR3 is 13 amino acids long. From germline, CDR1 is MGHRA and CDR2 YSYEKL.

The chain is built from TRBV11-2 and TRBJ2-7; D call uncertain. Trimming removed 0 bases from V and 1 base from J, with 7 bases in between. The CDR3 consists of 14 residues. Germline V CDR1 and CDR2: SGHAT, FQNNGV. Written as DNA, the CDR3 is TGTGCCAGCAGCTTAGACCCCAAATCCTACGAGCAGTACTTC. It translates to CASSLDPKSYEQYF. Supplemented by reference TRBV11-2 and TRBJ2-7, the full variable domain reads EAGVAQSPRYKIIEKRQSVAFWCNPISGHATLYWYQQILGQGPKLLIQFQNNGVVDDSQLPKDRFSAERLKGVDSTLKIQPAKLEDSAVYLCASSLDPKSYEQYFGPGTRLTVT.

DNA for the CDR3: TGTGCCAGTAGGGCGGGACAGGCCCTCAGCTCCTATAATTCACCCCTCCACTTT. Its protein product is CASRAGQALSSYNSPLHF. This sequence joins TRBV19 and TRBJ1-6; TRBD1 matches at 8 bases. This CDR3 is built from 18 residues. With 6 bases clipped from V and 0 bases from J, the junction kept 10 bases outside the gene matches. Germline loops: CDR1 LNHDA, CDR2 SQIVND (reference sequence).

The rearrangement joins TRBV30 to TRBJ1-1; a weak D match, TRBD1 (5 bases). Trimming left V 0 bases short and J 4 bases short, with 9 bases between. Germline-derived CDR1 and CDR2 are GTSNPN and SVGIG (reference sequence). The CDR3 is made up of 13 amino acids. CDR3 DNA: TGTGCCTGGAGTGTACAAGGGGTCACTGAAGCTTTCTTT. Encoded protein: CAWSVQGVTEAFF.

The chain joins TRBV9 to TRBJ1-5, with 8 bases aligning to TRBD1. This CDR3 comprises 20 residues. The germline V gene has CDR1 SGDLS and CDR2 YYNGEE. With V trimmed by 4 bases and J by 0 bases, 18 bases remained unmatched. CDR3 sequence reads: CASSSRRGRGPFYSNQPQHF. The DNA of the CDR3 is TGTGCCAGCAGCTCACGGAGGGGCAGGGGGCCCTTTTATAGCAATCAGCCCCAGCATTTT.

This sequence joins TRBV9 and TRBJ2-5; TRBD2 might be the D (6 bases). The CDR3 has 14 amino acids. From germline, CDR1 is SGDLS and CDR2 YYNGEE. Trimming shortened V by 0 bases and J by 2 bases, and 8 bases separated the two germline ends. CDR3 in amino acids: CASSVGGRQETQYF. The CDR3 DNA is TGTGCCAGCAGCGTAGGTGGGAGGCAAGAGACCCAGTACTTC.

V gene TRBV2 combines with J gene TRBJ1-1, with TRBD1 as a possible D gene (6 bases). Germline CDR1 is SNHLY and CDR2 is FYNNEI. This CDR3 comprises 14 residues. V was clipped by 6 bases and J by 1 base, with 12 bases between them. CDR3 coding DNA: TGTGCCAGCAGGGACCTAGGGGGGAACACTGAAGCTTTCTTT. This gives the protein CASRDLGGNTEAFF. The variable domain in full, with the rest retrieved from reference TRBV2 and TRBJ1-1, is EPEVTQTPSHQVTQMGQEVILRCVPISNHLYFYWYRQILGQKVEFLVSFYNNEISEKSEIFDDQFSVERPDGSNFTLKIRSTKLEDSAMYFCASRDLGGNTEAFFGQGTRLTVV.

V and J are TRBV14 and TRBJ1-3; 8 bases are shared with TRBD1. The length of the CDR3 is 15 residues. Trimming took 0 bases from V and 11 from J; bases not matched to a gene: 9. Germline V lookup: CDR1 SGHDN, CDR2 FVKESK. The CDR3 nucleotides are TGTGCCAGCAGCCAAGAGGGACAGGCAAGCACGGCCATATATTTT. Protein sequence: CASSQEGQASTAIYF.

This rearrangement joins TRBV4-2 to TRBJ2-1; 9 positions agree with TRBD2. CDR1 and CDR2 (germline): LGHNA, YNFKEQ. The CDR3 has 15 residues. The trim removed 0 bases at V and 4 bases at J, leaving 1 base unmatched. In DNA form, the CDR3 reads TGTGCCAGCAGCCAAGAGGGACTAGCTTACAATGAGCAGTTCTTC. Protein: CASSQEGLAYNEQFF.

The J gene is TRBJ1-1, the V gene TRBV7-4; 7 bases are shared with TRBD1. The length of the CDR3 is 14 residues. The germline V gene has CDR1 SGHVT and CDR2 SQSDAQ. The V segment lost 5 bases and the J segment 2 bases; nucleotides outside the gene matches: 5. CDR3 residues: CASSPRDSNTEAFF. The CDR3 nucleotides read TGTGCCAGCAGCCCCAGGGACAGTAACACTGAAGCTTTCTTT. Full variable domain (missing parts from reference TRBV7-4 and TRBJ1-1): GAGVSQSPRYKVAKRGRDVALRCDSISGHVTLYWYRQTLGQGSEVLTYSQSDAQRDKSGRPSGRFSAERPERSVSTLKIQRTEQGDSAVYLCASSPRDSNTEAFFGQGTRLTVV.

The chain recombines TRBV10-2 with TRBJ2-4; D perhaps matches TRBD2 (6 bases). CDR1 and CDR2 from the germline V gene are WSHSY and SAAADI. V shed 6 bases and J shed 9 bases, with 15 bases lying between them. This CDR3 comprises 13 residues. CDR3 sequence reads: CASRPRDVVIQYF. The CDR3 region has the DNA TGCGCCAGCAGGCCGCGGGATGTGGTCATTCAGTACTTC.

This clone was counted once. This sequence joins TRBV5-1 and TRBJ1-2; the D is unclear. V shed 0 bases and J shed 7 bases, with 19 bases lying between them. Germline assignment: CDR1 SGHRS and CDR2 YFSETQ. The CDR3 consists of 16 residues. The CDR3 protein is CASSLDATRREGGYTF. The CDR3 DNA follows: TGCGCCAGCAGCTTGGATGCAACCCGAAGAGAGGGTGGCTACACCTTC. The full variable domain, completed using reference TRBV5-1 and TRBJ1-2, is KAGVTQTPRYLIKTRGQQVTLSCSPISGHRSVSWYQQTPGQGLQFLFEYFSETQRNKGNFPGRFSGRQFSNSRSEMNVSTLELGDSALYLCASSLDATRREGGYTFGSGTRLTVV.

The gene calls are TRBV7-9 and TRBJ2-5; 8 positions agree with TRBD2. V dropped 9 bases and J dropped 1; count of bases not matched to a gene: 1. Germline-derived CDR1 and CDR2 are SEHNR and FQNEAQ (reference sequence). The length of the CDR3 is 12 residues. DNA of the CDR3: TGTGCCAGTACTAGCGGCCAAGAGACCCAGTACTTC. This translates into CASTSGQETQYF. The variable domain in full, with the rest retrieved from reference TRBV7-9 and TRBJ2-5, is DTGVSQNPRHKITKRGQNVTFRCDPISEHNRLYWYRQTLGQGPEFLTYFQNEAQLEKSRLLSDRFSAERPKGSFSTLEIQRTEQGDSAMYLCASTSGQETQYFGPGTRLLVL.

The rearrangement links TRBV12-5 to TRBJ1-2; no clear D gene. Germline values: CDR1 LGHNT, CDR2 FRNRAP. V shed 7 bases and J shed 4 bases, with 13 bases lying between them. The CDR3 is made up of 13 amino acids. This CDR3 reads CASAGQEAYGYTF. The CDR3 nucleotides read TGTGCTAGTGCCGGGCAAGAGGCCTATGGCTACACCTTC.

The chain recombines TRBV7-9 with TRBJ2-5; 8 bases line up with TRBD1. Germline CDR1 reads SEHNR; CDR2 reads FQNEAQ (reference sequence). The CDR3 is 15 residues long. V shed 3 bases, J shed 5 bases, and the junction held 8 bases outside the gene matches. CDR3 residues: CASSLGQVVEETQYF. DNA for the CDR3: TGTGCCAGCAGCTTGGGACAGGTGGTGGAGGAGACCCAGTACTTC.

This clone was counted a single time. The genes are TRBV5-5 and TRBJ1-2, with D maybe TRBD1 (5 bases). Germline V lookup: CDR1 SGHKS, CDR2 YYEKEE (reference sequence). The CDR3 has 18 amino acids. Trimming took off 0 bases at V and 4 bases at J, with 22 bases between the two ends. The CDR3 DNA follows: TGTGCCAGCAGCTTGGAAGGCCAGGGCGGAGGGACTGGCTATGGCTACACCTTC. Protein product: CASSLEGQGGGTGYGYTF.

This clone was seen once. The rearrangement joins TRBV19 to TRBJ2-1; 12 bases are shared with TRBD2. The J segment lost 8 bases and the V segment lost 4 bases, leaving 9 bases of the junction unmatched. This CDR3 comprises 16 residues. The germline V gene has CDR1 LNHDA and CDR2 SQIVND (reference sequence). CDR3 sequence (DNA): TGTGCCAGTAGTAGCCGGCTAGCGGGAGGGTACGATGAGCAGTTCTTC. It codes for CASSSRLAGGYDEQFF.

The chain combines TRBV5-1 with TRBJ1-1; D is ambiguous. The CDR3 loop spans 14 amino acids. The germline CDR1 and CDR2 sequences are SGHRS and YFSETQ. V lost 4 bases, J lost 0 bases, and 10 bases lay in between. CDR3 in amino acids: CASSLGPMNTEAFF. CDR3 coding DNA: TGCGCCAGCAGCCTCGGACCTATGAACACTGAAGCTTTCTTT. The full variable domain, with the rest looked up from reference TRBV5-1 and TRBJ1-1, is KAGVTQTPRYLIKTRGQQVTLSCSPISGHRSVSWYQQTPGQGLQFLFEYFSETQRNKGNFPGRFSGRQFSNSRSEMNVSTLELGDSALYLCASSLGPMNTEAFFGQGTRLTVV.

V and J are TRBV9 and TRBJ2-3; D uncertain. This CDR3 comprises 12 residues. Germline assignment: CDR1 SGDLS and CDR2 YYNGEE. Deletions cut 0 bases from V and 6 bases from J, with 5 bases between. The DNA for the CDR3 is TGTGCCAGCAGCGTAGCTGAGGATACGCAGTATTTT. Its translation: CASSVAEDTQYF.

DNA of the CDR3: TGTGCCAGCAGTGGGGTAGGGCCCCAGCATTTT. As protein: CASSGVGPQHF. This chain links TRBV2 with TRBJ1-5, with no clear D. This CDR3 spans 11 amino acids. Germline V gene sequence: CDR1 SNHLY, CDR2 FYNNEI. V was cut by 4 bases and J by 9 bases, with 7 bases left in between. Looking up the rest from reference TRBV2 and TRBJ1-5 gives the full variable domain: EPEVTQTPSHQVTQMGQEVILRCVPISNHLYFYWYRQILGQKVEFLVSFYNNEISEKSEIFDDQFSVERPDGSNFTLKIRSTKLEDSAMYFCASSGVGPQHFGDGTRLSIL.

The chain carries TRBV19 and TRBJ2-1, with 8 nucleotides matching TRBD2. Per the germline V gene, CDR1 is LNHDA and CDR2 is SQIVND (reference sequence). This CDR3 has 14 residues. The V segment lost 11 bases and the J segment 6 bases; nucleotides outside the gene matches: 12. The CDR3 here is CARDGGGQGNEQFF. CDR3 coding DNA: TGTGCCCGAGACGGCGGGGGGCAAGGCAATGAGCAGTTCTTC. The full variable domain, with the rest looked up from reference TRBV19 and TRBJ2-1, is DGGITQSPKYLFRKEGQNVTLSCEQNLNHDAMYWYRQDPGQGLRLIYYSQIVNDFQKGDIAEGYSVSREKKESFPLTVTSAQKNPTAFYLCARDGGGQGNEQFFGPGTRLTVL.

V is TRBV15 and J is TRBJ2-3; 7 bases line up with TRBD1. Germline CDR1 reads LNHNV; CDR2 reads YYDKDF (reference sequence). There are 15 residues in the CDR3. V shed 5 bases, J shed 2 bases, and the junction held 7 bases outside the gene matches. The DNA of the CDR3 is TGTGCCACCAGCGAGGGGGCCATATTCACAGATACGCAGTATTTT. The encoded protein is CATSEGAIFTDTQYF.

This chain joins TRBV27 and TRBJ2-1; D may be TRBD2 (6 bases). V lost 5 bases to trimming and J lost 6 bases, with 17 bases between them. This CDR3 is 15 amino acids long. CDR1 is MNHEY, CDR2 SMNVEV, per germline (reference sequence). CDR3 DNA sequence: TGTGCCAGCAGTGAGGAGGGGCTTGGGCGCAATGAGCAGTTCTTC. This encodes CASSEEGLGRNEQFF.

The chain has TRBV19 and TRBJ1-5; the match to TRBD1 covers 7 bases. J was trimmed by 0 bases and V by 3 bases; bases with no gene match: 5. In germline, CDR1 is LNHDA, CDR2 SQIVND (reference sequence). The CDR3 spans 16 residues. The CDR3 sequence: CASSMRTGGSNQPQHF. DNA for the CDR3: TGTGCCAGTAGTATGCGGACAGGTGGTAGCAATCAGCCCCAGCATTTT.

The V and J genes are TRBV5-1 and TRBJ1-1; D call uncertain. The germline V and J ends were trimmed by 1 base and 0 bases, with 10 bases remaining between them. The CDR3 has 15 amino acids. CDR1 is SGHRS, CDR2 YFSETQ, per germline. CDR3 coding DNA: TGCGCCAGCAGCTTGACAGTGCCATTGAACACTGAAGCTTTCTTT. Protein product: CASSLTVPLNTEAFF.

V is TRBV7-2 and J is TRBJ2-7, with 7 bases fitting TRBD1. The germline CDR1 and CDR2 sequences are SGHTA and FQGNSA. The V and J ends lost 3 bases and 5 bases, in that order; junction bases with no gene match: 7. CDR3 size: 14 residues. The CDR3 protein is CASSFPGGNNEQYF. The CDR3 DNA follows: TGTGCCAGCAGCTTCCCAGGGGGAAATAACGAGCAGTACTTC.

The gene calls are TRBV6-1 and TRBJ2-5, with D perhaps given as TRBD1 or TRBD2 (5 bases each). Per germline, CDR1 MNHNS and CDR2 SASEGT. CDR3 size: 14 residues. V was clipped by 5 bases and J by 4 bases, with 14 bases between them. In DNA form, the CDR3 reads TGTGCCAGCAGTCTAGACCCTGGGGGAGAGACCCAGTACTTC. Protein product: CASSLDPGGETQYF.

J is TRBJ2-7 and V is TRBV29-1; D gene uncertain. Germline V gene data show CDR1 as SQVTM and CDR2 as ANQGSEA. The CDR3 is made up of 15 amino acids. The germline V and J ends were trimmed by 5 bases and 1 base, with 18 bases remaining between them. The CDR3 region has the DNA TGCAGCGTTATCCCTGGGCGAGATTATTCCTACGAGCAGTACTTC. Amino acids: CSVIPGRDYSYEQYF.

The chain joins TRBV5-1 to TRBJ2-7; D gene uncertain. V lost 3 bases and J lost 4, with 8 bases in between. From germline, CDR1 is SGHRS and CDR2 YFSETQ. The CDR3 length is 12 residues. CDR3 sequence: CASSSDGYEQYF. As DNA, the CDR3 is TGCGCCAGCAGCTCGGACGGTTACGAGCAGTACTTC.

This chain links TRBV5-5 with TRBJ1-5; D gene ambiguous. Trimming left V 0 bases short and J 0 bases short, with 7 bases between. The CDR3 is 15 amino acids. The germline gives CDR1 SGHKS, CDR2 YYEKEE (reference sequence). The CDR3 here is CASSLGENSNQPQHF. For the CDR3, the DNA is TGTGCCAGCAGCTTGGGGGAGAATAGCAATCAGCCCCAGCATTTT.